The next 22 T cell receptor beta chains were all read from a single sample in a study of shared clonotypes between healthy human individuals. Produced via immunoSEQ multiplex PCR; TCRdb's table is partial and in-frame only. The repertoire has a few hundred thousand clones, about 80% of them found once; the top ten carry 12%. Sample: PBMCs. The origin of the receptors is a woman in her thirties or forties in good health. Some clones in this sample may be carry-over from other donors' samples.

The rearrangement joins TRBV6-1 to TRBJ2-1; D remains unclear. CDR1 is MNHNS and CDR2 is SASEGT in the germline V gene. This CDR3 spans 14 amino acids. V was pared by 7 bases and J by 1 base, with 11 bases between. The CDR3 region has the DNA TGTGCCAGCATAGGAAGCGTATCCTACAATGAGCAGTTCTTC. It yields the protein CASIGSVSYNEQFF.

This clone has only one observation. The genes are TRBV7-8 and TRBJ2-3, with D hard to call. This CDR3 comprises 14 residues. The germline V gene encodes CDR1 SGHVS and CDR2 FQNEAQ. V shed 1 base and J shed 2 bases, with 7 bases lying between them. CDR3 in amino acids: CASSLEGLTDTQYF. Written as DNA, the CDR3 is TGTGCCAGCAGCTTAGAAGGCCTCACAGATACGCAGTATTTT.

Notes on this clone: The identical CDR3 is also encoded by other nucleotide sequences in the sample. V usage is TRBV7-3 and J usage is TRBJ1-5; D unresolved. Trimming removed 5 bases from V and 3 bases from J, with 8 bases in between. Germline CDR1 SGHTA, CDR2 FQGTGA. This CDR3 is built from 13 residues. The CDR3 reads CASSPSPNQPQHF. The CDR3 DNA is TGTGCCAGCAGCCCCTCCCCCAATCAGCCCCAGCATTTT. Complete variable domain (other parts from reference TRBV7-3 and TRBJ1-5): GAGVSQTPSNKVTEKGKYVELRCDPISGHTALYWYRQSLGQGPEFLIYFQGTGAADDSGLPNDRFFAVRPEGSVSTLKIQRTERGDSAVYLCASSPSPNQPQHFGDGTRLSIL.

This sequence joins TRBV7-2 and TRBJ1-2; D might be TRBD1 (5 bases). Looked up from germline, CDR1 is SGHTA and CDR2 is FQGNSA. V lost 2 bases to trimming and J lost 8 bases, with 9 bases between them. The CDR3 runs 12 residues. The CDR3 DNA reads TGTGCCAGCAGCTTACAGGGAAGAGGCTACACCTTC. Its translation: CASSLQGRGYTF.

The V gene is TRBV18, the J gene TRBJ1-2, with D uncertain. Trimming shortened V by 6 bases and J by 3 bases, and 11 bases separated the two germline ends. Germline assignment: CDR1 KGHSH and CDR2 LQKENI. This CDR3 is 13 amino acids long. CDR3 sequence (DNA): TGTGCCAGCTCCTCTTACAAGGACTATGGCTACACCTTC. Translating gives CASSSYKDYGYTF.

The CDR3, as DNA: TGTGCCAGCAGTTTTGGGGCAGGGGGCTACTCTGAAGCTTTCTTT. This translates into CASSFGAGGYSEAFF. The gene calls are TRBV27 and TRBJ1-1; 8 bases agree with TRBD1. This CDR3 has 15 residues. Germline V gene sequence: CDR1 MNHEY, CDR2 SMNVEV (reference sequence). The V segment lost 3 bases and the J segment 6 bases; nucleotides outside the gene matches: 9.

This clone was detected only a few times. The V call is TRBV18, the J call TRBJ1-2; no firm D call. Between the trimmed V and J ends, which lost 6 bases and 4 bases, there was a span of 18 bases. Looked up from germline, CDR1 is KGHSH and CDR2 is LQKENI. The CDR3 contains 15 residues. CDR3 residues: CASSIDTGSGYGYTF. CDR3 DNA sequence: TGTGCCAGCTCCATCGATACGGGTTCCGGCTATGGCTACACCTTC.

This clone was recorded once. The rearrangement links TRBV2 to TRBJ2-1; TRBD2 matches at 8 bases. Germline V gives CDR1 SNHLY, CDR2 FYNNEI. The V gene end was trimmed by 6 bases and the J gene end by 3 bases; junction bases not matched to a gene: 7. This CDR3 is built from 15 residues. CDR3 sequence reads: CASRTTSVRYNEQFF. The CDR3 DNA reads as TGTGCCAGCAGGACGACTAGCGTACGCTACAATGAGCAGTTCTTC.

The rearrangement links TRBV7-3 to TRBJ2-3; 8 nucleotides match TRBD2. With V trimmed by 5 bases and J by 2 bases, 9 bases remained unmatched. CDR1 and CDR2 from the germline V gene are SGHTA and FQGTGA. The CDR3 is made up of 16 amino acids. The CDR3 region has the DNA TGTGCCAGCAGCCGGTTGGGTAGCGGGATCACAGATACGCAGTATTTT. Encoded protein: CASSRLGSGITDTQYF.

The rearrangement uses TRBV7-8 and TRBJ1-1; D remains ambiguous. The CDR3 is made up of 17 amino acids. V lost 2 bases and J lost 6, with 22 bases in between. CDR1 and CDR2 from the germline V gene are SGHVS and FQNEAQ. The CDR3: CASSLSPGQWVISEAFF. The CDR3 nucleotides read TGTGCCAGCAGCTTATCGCCCGGGCAATGGGTAATATCTGAAGCTTTCTTT.

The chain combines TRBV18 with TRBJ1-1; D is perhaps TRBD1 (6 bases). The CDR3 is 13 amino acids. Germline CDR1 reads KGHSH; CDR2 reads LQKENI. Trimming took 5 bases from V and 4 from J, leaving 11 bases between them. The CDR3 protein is CASSLQGSTEAFF. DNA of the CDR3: TGTGCCAGCTCATTACAGGGATCCACTGAAGCTTTCTTT.

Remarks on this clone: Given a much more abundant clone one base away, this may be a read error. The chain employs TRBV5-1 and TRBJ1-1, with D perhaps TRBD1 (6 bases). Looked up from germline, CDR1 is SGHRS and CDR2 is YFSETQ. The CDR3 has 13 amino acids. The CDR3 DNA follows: TGCGCCAGCAGCTTGAGGGGGGGCACTGGAGCTTTCTTT. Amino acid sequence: CASSLRGGTGAFF.

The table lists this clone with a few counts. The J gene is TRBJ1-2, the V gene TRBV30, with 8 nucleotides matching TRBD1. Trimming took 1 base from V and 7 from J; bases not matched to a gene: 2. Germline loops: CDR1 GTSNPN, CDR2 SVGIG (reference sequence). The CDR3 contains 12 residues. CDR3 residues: CAWSATGVGYTF. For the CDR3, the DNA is TGTGCCTGGAGTGCGACAGGGGTTGGCTACACCTTC.

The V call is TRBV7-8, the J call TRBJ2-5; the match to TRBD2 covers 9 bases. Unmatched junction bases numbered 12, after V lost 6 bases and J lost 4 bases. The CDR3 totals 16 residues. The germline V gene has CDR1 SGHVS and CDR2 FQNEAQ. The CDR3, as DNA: TGTGCCAGCAGTCGAAGGGGCGGGAGGGCCGGAGAGACCCAGTACTTC. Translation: CASSRRGGRAGETQYF. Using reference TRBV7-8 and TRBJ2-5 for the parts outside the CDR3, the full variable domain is GAGVSQSPRYKVAKRGQDVALRCDPISGHVSLFWYQQALGQGPEFLTYFQNEAQLDKSGLPSDRFFAERPEGSVSTLKIQRTQQEDSAVYLCASSRRGGRAGETQYFGPGTRLLVL.

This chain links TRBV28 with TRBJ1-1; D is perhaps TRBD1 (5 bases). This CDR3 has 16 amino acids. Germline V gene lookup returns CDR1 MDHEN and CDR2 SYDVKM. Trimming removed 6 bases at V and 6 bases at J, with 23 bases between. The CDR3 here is CASRNPKGQGPAEAFF. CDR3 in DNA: TGTGCCAGCAGAAACCCAAAAGGTCAGGGCCCCGCTGAAGCTTTCTTT. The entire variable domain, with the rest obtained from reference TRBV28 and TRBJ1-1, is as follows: DVKVTQSSRYLVKRTGEKVFLECVQDMDHENMFWYRQDPGLGLRLIYFSYDVKMKEKGDIPEGYSVSREKKERFSLILESASTNQTSMYLCASRNPKGQGPAEAFFGQGTRLTVV.

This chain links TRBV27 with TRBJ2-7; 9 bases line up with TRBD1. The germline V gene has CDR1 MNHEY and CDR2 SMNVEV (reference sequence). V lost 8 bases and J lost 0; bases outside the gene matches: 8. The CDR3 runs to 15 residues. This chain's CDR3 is CASGTGLKGSYEQYF. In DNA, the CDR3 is TGTGCCAGCGGGACAGGGTTGAAGGGCTCCTACGAGCAGTACTTC.

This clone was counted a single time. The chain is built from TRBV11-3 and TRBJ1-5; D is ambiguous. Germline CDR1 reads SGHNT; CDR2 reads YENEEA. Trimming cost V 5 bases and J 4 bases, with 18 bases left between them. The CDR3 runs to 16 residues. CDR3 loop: CASSLGPREINQPQHF. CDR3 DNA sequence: TGTGCCAGCAGCCTAGGCCCCCGGGAGATTAATCAGCCCCAGCATTTT.

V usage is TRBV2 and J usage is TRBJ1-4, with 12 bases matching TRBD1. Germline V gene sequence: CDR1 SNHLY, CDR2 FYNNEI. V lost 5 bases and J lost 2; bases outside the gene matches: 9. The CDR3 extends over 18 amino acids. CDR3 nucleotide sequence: TGTGCCAGCAGTACGGGACAGGGGGCGCGGGGGACTAATGAAAAACTGTTTTTT. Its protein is CASSTGQGARGTNEKLFF.

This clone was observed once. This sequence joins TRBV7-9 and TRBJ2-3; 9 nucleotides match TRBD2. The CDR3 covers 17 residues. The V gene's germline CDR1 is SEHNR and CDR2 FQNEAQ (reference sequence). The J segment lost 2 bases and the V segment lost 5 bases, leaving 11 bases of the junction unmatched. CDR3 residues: CASSPWGSGSVTDTQYF. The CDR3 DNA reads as TGTGCCAGCAGCCCCTGGGGTAGCGGGAGTGTCACAGATACGCAGTATTTT.

Here the CDR3 reads CASSRPQETQYF. The CDR3 DNA is TGTGCCAGCAGTAGGCCTCAAGAGACCCAGTACTTC. This rearrangement joins TRBV28 to TRBJ2-5; no reliable D call. V was clipped by 5 bases and J by 2 bases, with 6 bases between them. Germline V lookup: CDR1 MDHEN, CDR2 SYDVKM. The CDR3 sequence is 12 residues long.

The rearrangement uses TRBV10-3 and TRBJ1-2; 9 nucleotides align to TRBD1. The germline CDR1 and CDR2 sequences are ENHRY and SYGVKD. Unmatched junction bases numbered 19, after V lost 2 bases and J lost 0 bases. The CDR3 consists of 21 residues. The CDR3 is CAISERRGNGYRGQANYGYTF. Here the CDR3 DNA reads TGTGCCATCAGTGAGAGAAGGGGTAATGGTTACAGGGGGCAAGCTAACTATGGCTACACCTTC.

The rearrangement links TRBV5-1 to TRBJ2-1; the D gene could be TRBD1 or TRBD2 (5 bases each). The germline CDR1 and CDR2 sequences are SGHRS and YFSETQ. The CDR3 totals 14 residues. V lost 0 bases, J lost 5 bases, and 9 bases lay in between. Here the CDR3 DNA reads TGCGCCAGCAGCTTGGGGGACGAAAACAATGAGCAGTTCTTC. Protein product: CASSLGDENNEQFF. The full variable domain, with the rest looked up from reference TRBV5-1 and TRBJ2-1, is KAGVTQTPRYLIKTRGQQVTLSCSPISGHRSVSWYQQTPGQGLQFLFEYFSETQRNKGNFPGRFSGRQFSNSRSEMNVSTLELGDSALYLCASSLGDENNEQFFGPGTRLTVL.